This entry lists 30 T cell receptor beta chains sequenced from one sample in a study of blood T cell repertoires in COVID-19 (dated by TCRdb to the early 2020s). Library preparation used the immunoSEQ multiplex PCR assay. TCRdb carries this immuneACCESS record with in-frame sequences only. Its versions omit some clonotypes, under half of them owing to an unresolved V gene in the studies checked, with the rest unexplained. Present in this sample are 120,000 or so clones, 75% to 90% of which were seen just once. Jointly, the top ten make up roughly a quarter of the sample. Source material: peripheral blood. The receptors originated from a man between 65 and 79 years old with active or convalescent COVID-19.

This rearrangement joins TRBV11-2 to TRBJ1-3; weak D call: TRBD1 (6 bases). This CDR3 has 16 amino acids. Germline V gene data show CDR1 as SGHAT and CDR2 as FQNNGV. V gave up 2 bases and J gave up 2 bases, with 13 bases separating them. In DNA, the CDR3 is TGTGCCAGCAGCTTATTGGCGTGGGGGCCTGGAAACACCATATATTTT. Translation: CASSLLAWGPGNTIYF.

The V and J genes are TRBV7-6 and TRBJ2-6, with 9 nucleotides matching TRBD1. Germline CDR1 and CDR2: SGHVS and FNYEAQ. The CDR3 covers 16 residues. Unmatched junction bases numbered 4, after V lost 5 bases and J lost 2 bases. Written as DNA, the CDR3 is TGTGCCAGCAGCGCTCGGACAGGGGCTGGGGCCAACGTCCTGACTTTC. Translation: CASSARTGAGANVLTF. The full variable domain, completed using reference TRBV7-6 and TRBJ2-6, is GAGVSQSPRYKVTKRGQDVALRCDPISGHVSLYWYRQALGQGPEFLTYFNYEAQQDKSGLPNDRFSAERPEGSISTLTIQRTEQRDSAMYRCASSARTGAGANVLTFGAGSRLTVL.

The V call is TRBV30, the J call TRBJ2-7; D possibly corresponds to TRBD1 (6 bases). Germline assignment: CDR1 GTSNPN and CDR2 SVGIG (reference sequence). This CDR3 has 14 residues. V was shortened by 0 bases and J by 0 bases, with 9 bases between the two germline ends. The CDR3 here is CAWSVGGDSYEQYF. CDR3 in DNA: TGTGCCTGGAGTGTAGGGGGAGACTCCTACGAGCAGTACTTC.

This chain joins TRBV11-2 and TRBJ2-1; TRBD2 might be the D (6 bases). The germline V gene has CDR1 SGHAT and CDR2 FQNNGV. Trimming removed 7 bases at V and 10 bases at J, with 20 bases between. The CDR3 covers 14 residues. The CDR3 loop is CASMGTPFGEEQFF. The DNA of the CDR3 is TGTGCCAGCATGGGGACTCCTTTTGGAGAAGAGCAGTTCTTC.

CDR3 in amino acids: CASRRQGGLYEQYF. In nucleotides, the CDR3 is TGTGCCAGCAGGAGACAGGGAGGCCTCTACGAGCAGTACTTC. This chain joins TRBV28 and TRBJ2-7, with D tentatively TRBD1 (7 bases). The length of the CDR3 is 14 residues. Looked up from germline, CDR1 is MDHEN and CDR2 is SYDVKM. Between the trimmed V and J ends, which lost 6 bases and 3 bases, there was a span of 15 bases.

V usage is TRBV6-2 or TRBV6-3 and J usage is TRBJ2-7; D gene ambiguous. The CDR3 sequence is 13 residues long. CDR1 MNHEY and CDR2 SVGEGT come from the germline V gene. The germline V and J ends were trimmed by 2 bases and 3 bases, with 8 bases remaining between them. CDR3 sequence: CASSYGGNYEQYF. As DNA, the CDR3 is TGTGCCAGCAGTTACGGTGGCAACTACGAGCAGTACTTC.

The chain couples TRBV5-4 to TRBJ2-7, with D maybe TRBD1 (5 bases). The CDR3 contains 13 residues. The germline gives CDR1 SGHNT, CDR2 YYREEE (reference sequence). V was pared by 4 bases and J by 5 bases, with 13 bases between. CDR3 nucleotides: TGTGCCAGCAGCCTACGGACAAAAGACGAGCAGTACTTC. Translation gives CASSLRTKDEQYF.

This chain uses TRBV19 with TRBJ1-3; D uncertain. CDR3 length: 16 residues. V lost 4 bases, J lost 0 bases, and 13 bases lay in between. Germline values: CDR1 LNHDA, CDR2 SQIVND (reference sequence). CDR3: CASSNRLSSSGNTIYF. CDR3 coding DNA: TGTGCCAGTAGTAATCGGTTATCGAGCTCTGGAAACACCATATATTTT. The whole variable domain, remainder taken from reference TRBV19 and TRBJ1-3, is DGGITQSPKYLFRKEGQNVTLSCEQNLNHDAMYWYRQDPGQGLRLIYYSQIVNDFQKGDIAEGYSVSREKKESFPLTVTSAQKNPTAFYLCASSNRLSSSGNTIYFGEGSWLTVV.

This clone was observed once. The CDR3 sequence is CASSADRGWNEQFF. As DNA, the CDR3 is TGTGCCAGCAGCGCAGACAGGGGGTGGAATGAGCAGTTCTTC. This chain connects TRBV2 to TRBJ2-1; TRBD1 matches 9 bases. CDR3 length: 14 amino acids. Germline lookup yields CDR1 SNHLY and CDR2 FYNNEI. The V segment lost 6 bases and the J segment 7 bases; nucleotides outside the gene matches: 7.

The chain couples TRBV7-2 to TRBJ2-5, with 10 nucleotides matching TRBD2. V trimming: 2 bases; J trimming: 4 bases; junction bases outside the gene matches: 4. CDR1 SGHTA and CDR2 FQGNSA come from the germline V gene. The CDR3 runs to 15 residues. CDR3 sequence reads: CASSLPAGGGETQYF. In DNA, the CDR3 is TGTGCCAGCAGCTTACCAGCGGGAGGGGGAGAGACCCAGTACTTC.

The chain combines TRBV19 with TRBJ2-4; 11 bases are a match to TRBD1. CDR3 length: 16 amino acids. Germline V lookup: CDR1 LNHDA, CDR2 SQIVND (reference sequence). Losses at the gene ends were 1 base for V and 5 bases for J; bases not matched to a gene: 4. The DNA for the CDR3 is TGTGCCAGTAGTATAGGGGGGACAGGGGGTCAAAACATTCAGTACTTC. Its translation is CASSIGGTGGQNIQYF.

The genes are TRBV28 and TRBJ1-6; TRBD1 is a possible D gene (5 bases). V was pared by 3 bases and J by 6 bases, with 9 bases between. The germline V gene encodes CDR1 MDHEN and CDR2 SYDVKM. This CDR3 contains 14 residues. The CDR3 coding sequence is TGTGCCAGCAGTTTTGCCAGGGTTAATTCACCCCTCCACTTT. Translation gives CASSFARVNSPLHF.

V usage is TRBV5-1 and J usage is TRBJ2-7; D remains ambiguous. The CDR3 runs to 14 residues. Trimming removed 4 bases from V and 2 bases from J, with 13 bases in between. From germline, CDR1 is SGHRS and CDR2 YFSETQ. CDR3 loop: CASSPAGRTYEQYF. In DNA form, the CDR3 reads TGCGCCAGCAGCCCGGCAGGCAGAACCTACGAGCAGTACTTC.

As concerns this clone: One end of the junction does not line up with germline, which may come from a read error. V usage is TRBV25-1 and J usage is TRBJ2-1, with TRBD2 matching over 7 bases. The germline CDR1 and CDR2 sequences are MGHDK and SYGVNS. This CDR3 is built from 16 residues. CDR3 bases: TGTGCCAGCAGTTCGATAGCGGGCGCCTCCTTCAATGAGCAGTTCTTC. This codes for CASSSIAGASFNEQFF.

V is TRBV19 and J is TRBJ2-7, with 9 positions matching TRBD1. Trimming cost V 5 bases and J 1 base; bases outside gene matches: 6. Germline CDR1 reads LNHDA; CDR2 reads SQIVND (reference sequence). The CDR3 contains 15 residues. This CDR3 reads CASSENRGLSYEQYF. CDR3 coding DNA: TGTGCCAGTAGTGAAAACAGGGGGCTGTCCTACGAGCAGTACTTC.

This clone has a handful of counts. The chain is built from TRBV14 and TRBJ2-3; 12 nucleotides align to TRBD2. Germline V gene lookup returns CDR1 SGHDN and CDR2 FVKESK. The CDR3 runs to 24 residues. V was pared by 1 base and J by 2 bases, with 25 bases of the junction left unmatched. CDR3 sequence (DNA): TGTGCCAGCAGCCAAGGTGGTCGGACAGGGCGGCTAGCGGGAGGGCCTCAGAACACAGATACGCAGTATTTT. Translating it yields CASSQGGRTGRLAGGPQNTDTQYF. Complete variable domain (other parts from reference TRBV14 and TRBJ2-3): EAGVTQFPSHSVIEKGQTVTLRCDPISGHDNLYWYRRVMGKEIKFLLHFVKESKQDESGMPNNRFLAERTGGTYSTLKVQPAELEDSGVYFCASSQGGRTGRLAGGPQNTDTQYFGPGTRLTVL.

This chain joins TRBV5-8 and TRBJ2-7; 7 nucleotides line up with TRBD1. V dropped 0 bases and J dropped 6; count of bases not matched to a gene: 6. The CDR3 extends over 14 amino acids. Germline V gives CDR1 SGHTS, CDR2 YDEGEE. CDR3 sequence reads: CASSLEQGRREQYF. The CDR3 DNA reads TGTGCCAGCAGCTTGGAACAGGGGCGACGCGAGCAGTACTTC.

This sequence joins TRBV9 and TRBJ2-2; no clear D. The ends were cut back, 4 bases at V and 3 bases at J, with 13 bases in the middle. Per germline, CDR1 SGDLS and CDR2 YYNGEE. This CDR3 comprises 15 residues. CDR3 region: CASSPPSLDTGELFF. The CDR3 nucleotides are TGTGCCAGCAGCCCTCCGTCCCTCGACACCGGGGAGCTGTTTTTT.

The V call is TRBV6-5, the J call TRBJ1-1; D is uncertain. Germline V gene lookup returns CDR1 MNHEY and CDR2 SVGAGI. Trimming cost V 5 bases and J 8 bases, with 6 bases left between them. The CDR3 is made up of 10 amino acids. The CDR3 protein is CASSNKEAFF. The DNA for the CDR3 is TGTGCCAGCAGTAATAAAGAAGCTTTCTTT.

The chain has TRBV18 and TRBJ1-4; 7 bases are a match to TRBD1. The CDR3 sequence is 14 residues long. CDR1 is KGHSH, CDR2 LQKENI, per germline. The V and J ends lost 5 bases and 5 bases, in that order; junction bases with no gene match: 5. The CDR3 region is CASSKGTDNEKLFF. The CDR3 bases are TGTGCCAGCTCAAAAGGGACAGACAATGAAAAACTGTTTTTT.

The chain recombines TRBV5-1 with TRBJ2-5; 9 bases agree with TRBD1. With 2 bases clipped from V and 1 base from J, the junction kept 6 bases outside the gene matches. Germline V gene lookup returns CDR1 SGHRS and CDR2 YFSETQ. This CDR3 comprises 16 residues. The CDR3 sequence is CASSLNGQGTQETQYF. Written as DNA, the CDR3 is TGCGCCAGCAGCTTAAACGGACAGGGGACCCAAGAGACCCAGTACTTC.

This clone was counted between two and nine times. The chain employs TRBV18 and TRBJ2-7; 7 bases are a match to TRBD1. The germline V gene encodes CDR1 KGHSH and CDR2 LQKENI. V lost 3 bases, J lost 5 bases, and 1 base stayed unmatched. The CDR3 covers 12 residues. The CDR3 protein is CASSPGTDEQYF. The CDR3 coding sequence is TGTGCCAGCTCACCCGGGACAGACGAGCAGTACTTC.

The chain recombines TRBV19 with TRBJ2-1, with 8 positions matching TRBD2. Germline V gene lookup returns CDR1 LNHDA and CDR2 SQIVND (reference sequence). This CDR3 spans 16 amino acids. The V gene end was trimmed by 3 bases and the J gene end by 5 bases; junction bases not matched to a gene: 9. The DNA for the CDR3 is TGTGCCAGTAGTATGCACGGGAGGGCGGGGGACAATGAGCAGTTCTTC. Translation gives CASSMHGRAGDNEQFF.

The genes are TRBV5-4 and TRBJ2-1; 8 nucleotides align to TRBD1. The germline V gene has CDR1 SGHNT and CDR2 YYREEE (reference sequence). The V gene end was trimmed by 4 bases and the J gene end by 4 bases; junction bases not matched to a gene: 7. The CDR3 runs to 15 residues. CDR3 amino acids: CASSPDRDPYNEQFF. The CDR3, as DNA: TGTGCCAGCAGCCCGGACAGGGATCCATACAATGAGCAGTTCTTC.

This chain uses TRBV5-1 with TRBJ1-1; maybe TRBD1 (5 bases). The ends were cut back, 5 bases at V and 8 bases at J, with 13 bases in the middle. Germline V gene lookup returns CDR1 SGHRS and CDR2 YFSETQ. CDR3 length: 12 amino acids. The CDR3 loop reads CASSLTDKEAFF. The CDR3 nucleotides are TGCGCCAGCAGTCTGACAGATAAAGAAGCTTTCTTT.

V is TRBV5-6 and J is TRBJ2-2, with 7 bases aligning to TRBD1. The germline V gene has CDR1 SGHDT and CDR2 YYEEEE. V lost 3 bases, J lost 0 bases, and 5 bases stayed unmatched. The CDR3 is 16 amino acids. CDR3 amino acids: CASSWTGSANTGELFF. CDR3 sequence (DNA): TGTGCCAGCAGCTGGACAGGATCCGCGAACACCGGGGAGCTGTTTTTT.

The DNA for the CDR3 is TGTGCCAGCAGCCGTACAGGGTCCAACAATGAGCAGTTCTTC. This gives the protein CASSRTGSNNEQFF. The chain uses TRBV5-6 and TRBJ2-1; a possible D gene is TRBD1 (6 bases). In germline, CDR1 is SGHDT, CDR2 YYEEEE. The CDR3 contains 14 residues. The V end was cut by 4 bases, the J end by 5 bases, with 13 bases between.

CDR3 coding DNA: TGTGCCAGCAGCCCCGACAGGGGCGGCCATTGGTTTGATACGCAGTATTTT. This sequence encodes CASSPDRGGHWFDTQYF. The V gene is TRBV7-9, the J gene TRBJ2-3; 8 positions agree with TRBD1. V was clipped by 5 bases and J by 6 bases; unmatched bases: 16. CDR1 SEHNR and CDR2 FQNEAQ come from the germline V gene (reference sequence). CDR3 length: 17 residues.

The chain links TRBV18 to TRBJ2-1, with a weak D call TRBD1 (6 bases). Germline V gene data show CDR1 as KGHSH and CDR2 as LQKENI. The CDR3 totals 14 residues. The V end was cut by 3 bases, the J end by 5 bases, with 11 bases between. In nucleotides, the CDR3 is TGTGCCAGCTCACCCCAAAGGGACAACAATGAGCAGTTCTTC. Protein product: CASSPQRDNNEQFF.

In this sample, this clone turned up a few times. The rearrangement uses TRBV28 and TRBJ2-1, with TRBD1 matching 10 bases. This CDR3 is built from 16 residues. V trimming: 5 bases; J trimming: 7 bases; junction bases outside the gene matches: 11. Germline V gene data show CDR1 as MDHEN and CDR2 as SYDVKM. The CDR3 DNA follows: TGTGCCAGCAGTACATTCGGACAGGGGGTTTTAAATGAGCAGTTCTTC. Translating it yields CASSTFGQGVLNEQFF.